The source of this TCR beta chain is a study of technical replicates of blood from a few donors. The protocol was immunoSEQ multiplex PCR, while the TCRdb copy is restricted to in-frame clones and leaves out a portion. The repertoire holds more than 80,000 clones, with 95% as singletons. The sequenced sample was T cells isolated from PBMCs. This receptor was identified in a human donor in good health.

The CDR3 DNA reads TGTGCCAGCAGCTTGAAGGGGAAAGAAAAACTGTTTTTT. Its translation: CASSLKGKEKLFF. The chain couples TRBV7-9 to TRBJ1-4, with D possibly TRBD1 on 5 matching bases. Germline V lookup: CDR1 SEHNR, CDR2 FQNEAQ (reference sequence). The CDR3 extends over 13 amino acids. Trimming shortened V by 3 bases and J by 8 bases, and 10 bases separated the two germline ends.